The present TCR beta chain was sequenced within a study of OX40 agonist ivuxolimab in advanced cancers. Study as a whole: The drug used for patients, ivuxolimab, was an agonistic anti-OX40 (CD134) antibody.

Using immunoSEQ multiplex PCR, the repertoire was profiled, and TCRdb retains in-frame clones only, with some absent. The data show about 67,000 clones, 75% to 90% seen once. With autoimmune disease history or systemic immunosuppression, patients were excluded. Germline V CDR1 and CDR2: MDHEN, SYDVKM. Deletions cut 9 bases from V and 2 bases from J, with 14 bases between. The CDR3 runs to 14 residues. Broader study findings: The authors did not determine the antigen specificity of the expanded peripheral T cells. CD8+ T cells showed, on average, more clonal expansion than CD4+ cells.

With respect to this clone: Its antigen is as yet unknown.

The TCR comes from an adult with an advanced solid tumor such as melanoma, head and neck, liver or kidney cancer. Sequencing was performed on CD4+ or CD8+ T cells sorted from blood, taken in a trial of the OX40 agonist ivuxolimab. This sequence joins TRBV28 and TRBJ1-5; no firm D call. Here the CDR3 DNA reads TGTGCCAGTTATTTCCCCGCTGGCAATCAGCCCCAGCATTTT. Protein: CASYFPAGNQPQHF.